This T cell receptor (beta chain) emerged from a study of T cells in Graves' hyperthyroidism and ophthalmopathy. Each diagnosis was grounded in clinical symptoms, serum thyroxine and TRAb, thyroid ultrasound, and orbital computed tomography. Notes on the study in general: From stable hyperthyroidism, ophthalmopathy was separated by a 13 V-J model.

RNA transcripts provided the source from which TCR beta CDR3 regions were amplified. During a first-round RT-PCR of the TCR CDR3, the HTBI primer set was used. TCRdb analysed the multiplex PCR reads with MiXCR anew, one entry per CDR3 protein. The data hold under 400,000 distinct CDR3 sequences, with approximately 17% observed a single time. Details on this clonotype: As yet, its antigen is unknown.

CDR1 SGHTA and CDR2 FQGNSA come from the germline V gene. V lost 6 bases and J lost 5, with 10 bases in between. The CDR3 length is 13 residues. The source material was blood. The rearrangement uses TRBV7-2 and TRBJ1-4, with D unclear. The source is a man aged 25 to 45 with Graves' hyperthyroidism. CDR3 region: CASSRISNEKLFF. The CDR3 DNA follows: TGTGCCAGCAGTCGAATCAGCAATGAAAAACTGTTTTTT.